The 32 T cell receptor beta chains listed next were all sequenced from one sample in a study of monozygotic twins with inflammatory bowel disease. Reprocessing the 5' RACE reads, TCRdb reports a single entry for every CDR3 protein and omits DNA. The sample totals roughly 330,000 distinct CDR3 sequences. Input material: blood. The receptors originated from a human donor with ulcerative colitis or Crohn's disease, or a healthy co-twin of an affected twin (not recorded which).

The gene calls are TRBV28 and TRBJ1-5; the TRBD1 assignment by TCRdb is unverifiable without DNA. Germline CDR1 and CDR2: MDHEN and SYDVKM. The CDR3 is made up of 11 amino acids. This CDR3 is CASSHRQPQHF.

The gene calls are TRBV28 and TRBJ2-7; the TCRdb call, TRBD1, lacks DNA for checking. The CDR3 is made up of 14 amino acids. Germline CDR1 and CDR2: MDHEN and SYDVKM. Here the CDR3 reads CASRPGSVGYEQYF.

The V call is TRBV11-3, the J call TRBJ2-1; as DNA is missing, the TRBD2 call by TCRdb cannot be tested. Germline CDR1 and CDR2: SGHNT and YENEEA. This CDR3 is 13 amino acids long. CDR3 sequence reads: CASSEALYNEQFF.

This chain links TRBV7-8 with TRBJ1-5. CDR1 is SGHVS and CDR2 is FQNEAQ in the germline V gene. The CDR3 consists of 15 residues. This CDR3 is CASSLGRERGQPQHF.

CDR3 protein: CASSGDSTTGELFF. The chain links TRBV6-1 to TRBJ2-2; TCRdb picks TRBD1, but there is no DNA to check that call. This CDR3 contains 14 residues. Germline values: CDR1 MNHNS, CDR2 SASEGT.

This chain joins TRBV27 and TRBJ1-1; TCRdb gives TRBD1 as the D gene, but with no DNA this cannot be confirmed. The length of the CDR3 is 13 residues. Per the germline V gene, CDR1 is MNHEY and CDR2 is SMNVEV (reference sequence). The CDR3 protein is CASSLAGGSEAFF.

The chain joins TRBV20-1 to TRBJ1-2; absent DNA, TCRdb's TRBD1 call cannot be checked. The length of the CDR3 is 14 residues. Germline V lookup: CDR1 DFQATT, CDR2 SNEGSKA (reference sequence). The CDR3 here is CSARRSTGDGGYTF.

Here the CDR3 reads CASSVEQGRTGNTIYF. The chain combines TRBV7-9 with TRBJ1-3; TCRdb proposes TRBD1, but this gene call is untestable without DNA. CDR3 length equals 16 residues. CDR1 SEHNR and CDR2 FQNEAQ come from the germline V gene (reference sequence).

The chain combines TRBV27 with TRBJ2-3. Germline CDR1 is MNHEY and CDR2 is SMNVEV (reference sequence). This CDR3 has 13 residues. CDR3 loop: CASRPDSTDTQYF.

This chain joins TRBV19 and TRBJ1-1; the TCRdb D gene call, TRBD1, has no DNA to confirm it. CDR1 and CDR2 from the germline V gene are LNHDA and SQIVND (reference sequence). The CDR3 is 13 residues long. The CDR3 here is CASSWGLEVEAFF. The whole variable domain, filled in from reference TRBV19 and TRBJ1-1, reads DGGITQSPKYLFRKEGQNVTLSCEQNLNHDAMYWYRQDPGQGLRLIYYSQIVNDFQKGDIAEGYSVSREKKESFPLTVTSAQKNPTAFYLCASSWGLEVEAFFGQGTRLTVV.

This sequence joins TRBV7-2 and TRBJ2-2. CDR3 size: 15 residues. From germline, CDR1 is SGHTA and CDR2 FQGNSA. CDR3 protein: CASSLALAGRGELFF. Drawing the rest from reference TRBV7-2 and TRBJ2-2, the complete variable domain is GAGVSQSPSNKVTEKGKDVELRCDPISGHTALYWYRQSLGQGLEFLIYFQGNSAPDKSGLPSDRFSAERTGGSVSTLTIQRTQQEDSAVYLCASSLALAGRGELFFGEGSRLTVL.

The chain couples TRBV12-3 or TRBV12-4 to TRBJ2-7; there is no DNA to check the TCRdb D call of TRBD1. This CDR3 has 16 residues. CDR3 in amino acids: CASSSGQGDSSYEQYF.

The CDR3 protein is CASREANRGDEQYF. The chain is built from TRBV10-2 and TRBJ2-7; there is no DNA to check the TCRdb D call of TRBD1. CDR1 is WSHSY, CDR2 SAAADI, per germline. The CDR3 spans 14 residues.

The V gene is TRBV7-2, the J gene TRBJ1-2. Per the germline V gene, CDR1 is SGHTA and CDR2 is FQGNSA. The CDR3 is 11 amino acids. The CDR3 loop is CASSLRNGYTF.

This CDR3 reads CSASTWKETQYF. The chain recombines TRBV20-1 with TRBJ2-5. The germline gives CDR1 DFQATT, CDR2 SNEGSKA (reference sequence). This CDR3 is 12 amino acids long.

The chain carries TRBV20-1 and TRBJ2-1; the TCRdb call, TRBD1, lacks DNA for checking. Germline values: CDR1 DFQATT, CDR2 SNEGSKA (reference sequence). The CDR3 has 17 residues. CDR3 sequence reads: CSASSPLRLPSGNEQFF.

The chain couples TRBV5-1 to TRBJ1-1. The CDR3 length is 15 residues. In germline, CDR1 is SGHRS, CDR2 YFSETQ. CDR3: CASSPYQSGGAEAFF.

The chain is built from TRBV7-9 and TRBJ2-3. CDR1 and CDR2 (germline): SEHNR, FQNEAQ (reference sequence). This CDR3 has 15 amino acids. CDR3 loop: CASSPSGASTDTQYF. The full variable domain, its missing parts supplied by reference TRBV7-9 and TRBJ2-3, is DTGVSQNPRHKITKRGQNVTFRCDPISEHNRLYWYRQTLGQGPEFLTYFQNEAQLEKSRLLSDRFSAERPKGSFSTLEIQRTEQGDSAMYLCASSPSGASTDTQYFGPGTRLTVL.

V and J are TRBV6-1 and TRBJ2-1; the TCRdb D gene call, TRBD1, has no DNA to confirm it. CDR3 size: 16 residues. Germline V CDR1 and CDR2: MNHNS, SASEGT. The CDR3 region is CASSPGGLRSYNEQFF.

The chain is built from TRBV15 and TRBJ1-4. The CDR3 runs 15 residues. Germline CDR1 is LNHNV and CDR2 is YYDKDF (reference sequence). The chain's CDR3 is CATTQGRGVGEKLFF.

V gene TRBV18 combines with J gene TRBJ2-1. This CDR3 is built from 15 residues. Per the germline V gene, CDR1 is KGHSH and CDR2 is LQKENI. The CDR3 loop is CASSPSELAYNEQFF.

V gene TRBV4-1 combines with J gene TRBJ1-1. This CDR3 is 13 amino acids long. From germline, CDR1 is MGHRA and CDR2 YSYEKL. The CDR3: CASSQEGGVVAFF.

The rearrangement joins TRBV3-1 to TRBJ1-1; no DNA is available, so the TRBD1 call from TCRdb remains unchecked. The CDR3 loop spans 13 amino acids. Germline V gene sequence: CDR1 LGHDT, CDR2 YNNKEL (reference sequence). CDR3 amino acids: CAGSQDGQERAFF.

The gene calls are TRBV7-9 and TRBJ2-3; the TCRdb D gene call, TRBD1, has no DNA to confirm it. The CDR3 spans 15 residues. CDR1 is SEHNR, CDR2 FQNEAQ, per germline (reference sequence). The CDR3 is CASSLFGTALFTQYF.

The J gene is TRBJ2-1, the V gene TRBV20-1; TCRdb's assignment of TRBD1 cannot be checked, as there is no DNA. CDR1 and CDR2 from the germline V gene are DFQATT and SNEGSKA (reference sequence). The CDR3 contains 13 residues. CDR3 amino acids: CSSNEEGGNEQFF.

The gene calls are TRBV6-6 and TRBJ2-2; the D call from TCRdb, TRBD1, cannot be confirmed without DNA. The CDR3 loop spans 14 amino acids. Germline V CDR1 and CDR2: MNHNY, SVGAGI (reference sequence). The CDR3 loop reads CASLQGIYVGELFF.

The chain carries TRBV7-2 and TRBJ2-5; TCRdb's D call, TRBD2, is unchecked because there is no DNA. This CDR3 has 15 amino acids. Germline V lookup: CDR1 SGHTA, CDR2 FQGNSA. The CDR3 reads CASSSLAGAAKTQYF.

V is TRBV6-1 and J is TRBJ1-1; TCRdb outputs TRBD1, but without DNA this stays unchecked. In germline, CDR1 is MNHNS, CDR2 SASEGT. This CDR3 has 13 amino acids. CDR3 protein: CASKPPVNTEAFF.

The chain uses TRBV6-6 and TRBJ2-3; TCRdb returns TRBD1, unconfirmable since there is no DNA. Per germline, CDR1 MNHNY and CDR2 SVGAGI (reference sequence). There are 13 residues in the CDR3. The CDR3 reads CASTQGWANTQYF.

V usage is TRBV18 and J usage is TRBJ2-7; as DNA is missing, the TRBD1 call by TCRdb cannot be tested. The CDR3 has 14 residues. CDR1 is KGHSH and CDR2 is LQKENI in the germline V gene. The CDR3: CASSPPDRTYEQYF.

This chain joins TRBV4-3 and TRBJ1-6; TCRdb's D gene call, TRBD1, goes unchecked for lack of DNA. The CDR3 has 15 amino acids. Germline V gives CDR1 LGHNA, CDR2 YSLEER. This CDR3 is CASSQENWAESPLHF.

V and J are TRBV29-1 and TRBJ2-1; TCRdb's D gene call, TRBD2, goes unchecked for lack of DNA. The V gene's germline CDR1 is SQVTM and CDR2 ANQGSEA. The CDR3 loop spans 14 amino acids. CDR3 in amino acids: CSVDGLAGRGEQFF.